Below, 10 T cell receptor beta chains from the same sample are listed, as sequenced in a study of cytomegalovirus exposure and HLA in healthy donors. The study ran its PCR with 60 Vbeta and 13 Jbeta primers. The protocol was immunoSEQ multiplex PCR, while the TCRdb copy is restricted to in-frame clones and leaves out a portion. The sample holds 150,000 to 200,000 clones; about 80% are singletons and the top ten take around 4.8%. Input material: PBMCs. These receptors were collected from a woman in her thirties in good health and CMV-seropositive.

The chain recombines TRBV14 with TRBJ2-3; D might be TRBD1 (5 bases). Germline V gene data show CDR1 as SGHDN and CDR2 as FVKESK. V lost 3 bases to trimming and J lost 4 bases, with 20 bases between them. The CDR3 length is 17 residues. CDR3 nucleotide sequence: TGTGCCAGCAGCCACGCCCAGGGTTTAGCTTGGTCAGATACGCAGTATTTT. It is translated as CASSHAQGLAWSDTQYF.

The chain is built from TRBV2 and TRBJ1-5; a possible D gene is TRBD1 (5 bases). This CDR3 spans 16 amino acids. Germline CDR1 SNHLY, CDR2 FYNNEI. Trimming pared 11 bases from V and 0 bases from J, leaving 20 bases between. CDR3 sequence reads: CAAPAGGSVSNQPQHF. The DNA of the CDR3 is TGTGCCGCGCCCGCGGGGGGATCTGTTAGCAATCAGCCCCAGCATTTT.

CDR3 loop: CASSLKGPVGFAGNTIYF. DNA of the CDR3: TGTGCCAGCAGCTTGAAGGGGCCAGTGGGGTTTGCTGGAAACACCATATATTTT. The V call is TRBV5-4, the J call TRBJ1-3, with TRBD1 as a possible D gene (5 bases). CDR1 is SGHNT and CDR2 is YYREEE in the germline V gene (reference sequence). V lost 1 base to trimming and J lost 2 bases, with 19 bases between them. This CDR3 is built from 18 residues. Complete variable domain (other parts from reference TRBV5-4 and TRBJ1-3): ETGVTQSPTHLIKTRGQQVTLRCSSQSGHNTVSWYQQALGQGPQFIFQYYREEENGRGNFPPRFSGLQFPNYSSELNVNALELDDSALYLCASSLKGPVGFAGNTIYFGEGSWLTVV.

The genes are TRBV9 and TRBJ2-2, with 7 bases identical to TRBD2. The germline CDR1 and CDR2 sequences are SGDLS and YYNGEE. This CDR3 contains 16 residues. V lost 0 bases to trimming and J lost 2 bases; unmatched junction nucleotides: 4. The CDR3 nucleotides are TGTGCCAGCAGCGTAGTAGCTAGCGGAAACACCGGGGAGCTGTTTTTT. It yields the protein CASSVVASGNTGELFF.

The chain recombines TRBV9 with TRBJ2-3, with a possible D match to TRBD2 (6 bases). CDR1 and CDR2 (germline): SGDLS, YYNGEE. This CDR3 region has 15 residues. The V end lost 2 bases, the J end lost 0 bases, and 10 bases lay between the germline ends. The CDR3 region has the DNA TGTGCCAGCAGCGTGCGGGGCCCTAGCACAGATACGCAGTATTTT. Protein sequence: CASSVRGPSTDTQYF.

This clone has a handful of counts. The chain uses TRBV6-5 and TRBJ1-1; D is unresolved. CDR1 is MNHEY, CDR2 SVGAGI, per germline. The CDR3 is 13 residues long. V was pared by 3 bases and J by 0 bases, with 5 bases between. DNA for the CDR3: TGTGCCAGCAGTTATAAATTGAACACTGAAGCTTTCTTT. It translates to CASSYKLNTEAFF.

The V gene is TRBV5-6, the J gene TRBJ2-7; D is uncertain. Trimming took 0 bases from V and 0 from J, leaving 7 bases between them. From germline, CDR1 is SGHDT and CDR2 YYEEEE. The length of the CDR3 is 14 residues. The CDR3 nucleotides are TGTGCCAGCAGCTTGGGTTCTACCTCCTACGAGCAGTACTTC. Translated, it gives CASSLGSTSYEQYF.

The chain employs TRBV7-2 and TRBJ2-7; TRBD1 aligns across 7 bases. Germline V gives CDR1 SGHTA, CDR2 FQGNSA. The V and J ends lost 5 bases and 7 bases, in that order; junction bases with no gene match: 11. The CDR3 spans 14 residues. In DNA form, the CDR3 reads TGTGCCAGCAGCCTGACAGGGTCGACGGGTGAGCAGTACTTC. It yields the protein CASSLTGSTGEQYF.

V is TRBV2 and J is TRBJ2-7; D perhaps matches TRBD2 (6 bases). The CDR3 is 14 residues long. The germline V gene encodes CDR1 SNHLY and CDR2 FYNNEI. Trimming removed 4 bases from V and 2 bases from J, with 12 bases in between. The CDR3 DNA is TGTGCCAGCAGTGCCGGGACTGCCGCCTACGAGCAGTACTTC. Residues: CASSAGTAAYEQYF.

The V and J genes are TRBV11-2 and TRBJ1-1, with a possible D match to TRBD1 (5 bases). Germline V gene lookup returns CDR1 SGHAT and CDR2 FQNNGV. V was pared by 1 base and J by 3 bases, with 9 bases between. This CDR3 region has 14 residues. The CDR3 bases are TGTGCCAGCAGCTTAGCCGGGGGAGACACTGAAGCTTTCTTT. As protein: CASSLAGGDTEAFF.